The 3 T cell receptor beta chains below come from one sample, sequenced in a study of CD8+ T cells in alopecia areata. Treatment in this sample: oral pan-JAK inhibitor, 5-10 mg twice daily. The authors extracted RNA and reverse transcribed it into cDNA as the sequencing template. This table comes from immunoSEQ multiplex PCR, and its TCRdb copy is limited to in-frame clones, with some not included. Here the sample spans about 220,000 clones, about 57% being singletons. Material: CD4+ T cells sorted from blood, obtained at week 4, from a patient treated with tofacitinib. These receptors were obtained from a human donor with alopecia areata.

J is TRBJ2-1 and V is TRBV11-2; D perhaps matches TRBD2 (8 bases). This CDR3 is 16 amino acids long. V was trimmed by 5 bases and J by 1 base, leaving 15 bases between them. Germline assignment: CDR1 SGHAT and CDR2 FQNNGV. CDR3 sequence reads: CASSPGRGRSYNEQFF. In DNA, the CDR3 is TGTGCCAGCAGCCCCGGGAGGGGGCGTTCCTACAATGAGCAGTTCTTC.

This clone was seen more than once but under ten times. The V gene is TRBV7-2, the J gene TRBJ2-5; 7 nucleotides align to TRBD2. This CDR3 contains 16 residues. With 1 base clipped from V and 4 bases from J, the junction kept 9 bases outside the gene matches. CDR1 SGHTA and CDR2 FQGNSA come from the germline V gene. CDR3: CASSLEATGGGETQYF. The CDR3 nucleotides are TGTGCCAGCAGCTTAGAGGCCACGGGAGGTGGAGAGACCCAGTACTTC.

The rearrangement uses TRBV4-3 and TRBJ1-5; no definite D call. The CDR3 loop spans 13 amino acids. Between the trimmed V and J ends, which lost 2 bases and 5 bases, there was a span of 7 bases. Per the germline V gene, CDR1 is LGHNA and CDR2 is YSLEER. This chain's CDR3 is CASSQSIDQPQHF. The DNA of the CDR3 is TGCGCCAGCAGCCAATCAATAGATCAGCCCCAGCATTTT.